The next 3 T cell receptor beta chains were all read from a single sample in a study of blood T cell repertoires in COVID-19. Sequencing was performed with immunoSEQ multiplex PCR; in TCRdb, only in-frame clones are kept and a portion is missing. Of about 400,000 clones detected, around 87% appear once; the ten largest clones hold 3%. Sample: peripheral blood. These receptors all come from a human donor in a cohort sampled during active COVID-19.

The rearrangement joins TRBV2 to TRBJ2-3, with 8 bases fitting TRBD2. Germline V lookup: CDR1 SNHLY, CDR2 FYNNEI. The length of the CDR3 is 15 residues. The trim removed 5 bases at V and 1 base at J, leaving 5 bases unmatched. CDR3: CASSLNSGGTDTQYF. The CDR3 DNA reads TGTGCCAGCAGTCTAAATAGCGGGGGCACAGATACGCAGTATTTT.

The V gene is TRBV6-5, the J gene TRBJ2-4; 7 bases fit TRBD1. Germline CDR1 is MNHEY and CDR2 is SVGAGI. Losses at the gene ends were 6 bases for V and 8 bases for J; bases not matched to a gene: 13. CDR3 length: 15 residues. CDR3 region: CASSFRQGLLDIQYF. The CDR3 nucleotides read TGTGCCAGCAGCTTCCGACAGGGTTTGTTGGACATTCAGTACTTC.

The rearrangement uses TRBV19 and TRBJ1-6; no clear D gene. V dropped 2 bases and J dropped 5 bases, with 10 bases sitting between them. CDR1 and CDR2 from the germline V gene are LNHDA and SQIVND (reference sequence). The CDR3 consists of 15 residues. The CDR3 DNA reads TGTGCCAGTAGTATAAGTTCGGGGAATAATTCACCCCTCCACTTT. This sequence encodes CASSISSGNNSPLHF.